This T cell receptor beta chain was retrieved from a study of shared clonotypes between healthy human individuals (TCRdb year 2020). The study in broad terms: Three men and two women, aged 18 to 49 years, made up the cohort. Per donor, three plates each were used for CD4 naive and CD4 memory, two for CD8 naive, and one for CD8 memory. To estimate repertoire size and how much clonotype sharing occurs between individuals, the study deeply sequenced the blood TCR repertoires of about five healthy adults. Different laboratories and diverse techniques were used to prepare libraries and sequence TCR repertoires, to increase sequencing depth and limit assay-specific biases. Between about 0.9 and 10 billion PBMCs per donor were obtained by leukapheresis. The investigation overall reported the following: The small number of donors limited the genetic and exposure-history diversity represented. Larger estimated clonotype richness was generally found for naive subsets than for memory subsets. Higher generation probabilities were observed for clonotypes shared by all four sorted-subset donors than for non-shared clonotypes. Based on pairwise subsampling, the degree of clonotype sharing among donors was expected to be affected by sequencing depth. Incomplete sequencing was indicated by rarefaction of sorted-subset datasets, despite the large sequencing depth. Sampling was restricted to blood, and TCR repertoires in tissues likely differ from the TCR repertoires found in blood. Approximately 5% of naive CD4, 3.5% of naive CD8, about 2.1% of memory CD4, and less than 0.45% of memory CD8 clonotypes were shared across several donors.

Healthy HIV-negative adults with no recently reported acute infections or vaccinations were included as donors. Every donor was a Caucasian adult living in Nashville, Tennessee, USA. Magnetic negative selection was used to enrich CD4+ T cells, after which naive cells were positively selected on CD45RA and the negative fraction became the memory subset. Blood was obtained by leukapheresis, after which PBMCs were separated by Ficoll-Histopaque density gradient centrifugation and cryopreserved in liquid nitrogen vapor phase. Analytical flow cytometry was used to check the purity and quantity of each magnetically sorted T cell population. Each sorted fraction had its genomic DNA isolated and then quantified by UV absorbance on a Nanodrop 2000c. From cysteine to phenylalanine, the CDR3 is 11 amino acids long. Solely the CDR3 DNA is kept, with 33 bases framed from the first base. Trimmed from V: 4 bases; trimmed from J: 10 bases; junction bases lacking a gene match: 4. The CDR1 and CDR2 encoded by the germline V gene are MNHNS and SASEGT.

Using the deep immunoSEQ assay, multiplex PCR amplified TCR CDR3 regions from genomic DNA. For each cell subset, the extracted genomic DNA was distributed evenly across all wells of several immunoSEQ 96-well plates, and each plate served as one replicate. For sorted subsets, 200 to 250 ng of genomic DNA, equivalent to around 30,000 T cell genomes, went into each replicate PCR. The purified libraries were quantified using a Qubit 3.0 fluorometer, sized with a Bioanalyzer 2100, and then quantified again using the KAPA Library Quantification kit. A separate single-read 150-cycle Illumina NextSeq 550 flow cell was used to sequence each immunoSEQ 96-well plate. As for the authors' bioinformatics: Because the immunoSEQ output included only junctional sequences and no quality scores, the filtering could not be the same as the filtering used for full-length reads. To assign V/J genes and CDR3, sequences were annotated against IMGT germline references using PyIR, a Python wrapper for IgBLAST v1.9. Reads were filtered out if the reads had weak V/J assignments (E-value above 1e-6), no CDR3, stop codons, out-of-frame junctions, or ambiguous translated residues. A V3J clonotype was defined by an identical inferred V gene, J gene, and CDR3 amino acid sequence. Percentage overlap between repertoires was calculated by dividing the number of shared unique clonotypes by the size of the smaller repertoire. Repertoire richness was assessed with RTK rarefaction, the Chao1 estimator, and Recon v2.1 estimates of unobserved clonotypes. OLGA was used to compute generation probabilities for all TCRbeta clonotypes that the gDNA method yielded from a handful of donors. TCRdb carries this immuneACCESS record with in-frame sequences only. Its versions omit some clonotypes, under half of them owing to an unresolved V gene in the studies checked, with the rest unexplained. V, J and clone size derive from that table, while D and trimming were established from the DNA sequence. The sample table shows fewer than 1.6 million clones, and 98% are seen once. The ten largest account for over 0.3% of the sample.

Comments on this clone: Its antigen is currently not known. Base qualities are not provided; no much larger clone lies one nucleotide away.

This clonotype originated in a man aged 25 to 40 in good health. This sequence uses TRBV6-1 and TRBJ2-7; TRBD1 agrees with 7 junctional bases. Material: naive CD4+ T cells sorted from blood. Taken with the paper, the label for cell subset or site translates to: CD45RA+ positively selected. The nucleotides are TGTGCCAGCAGTGCCGGGGACAGTCAGTACTTC. Its coded protein is CASSAGDSQYF.